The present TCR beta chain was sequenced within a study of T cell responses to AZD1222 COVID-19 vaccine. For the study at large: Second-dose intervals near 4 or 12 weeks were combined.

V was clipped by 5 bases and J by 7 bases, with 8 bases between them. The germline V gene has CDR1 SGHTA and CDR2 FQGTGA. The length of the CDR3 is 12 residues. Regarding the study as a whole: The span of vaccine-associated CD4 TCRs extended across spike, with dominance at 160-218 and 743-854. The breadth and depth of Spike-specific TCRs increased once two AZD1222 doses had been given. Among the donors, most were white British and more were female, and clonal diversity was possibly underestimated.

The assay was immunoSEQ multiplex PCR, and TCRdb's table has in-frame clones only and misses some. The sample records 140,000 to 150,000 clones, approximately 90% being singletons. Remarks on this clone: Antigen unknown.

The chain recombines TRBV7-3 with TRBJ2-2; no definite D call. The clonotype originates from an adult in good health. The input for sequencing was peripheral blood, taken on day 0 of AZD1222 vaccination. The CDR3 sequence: CASSPTFGELFF. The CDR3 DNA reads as TGTGCCAGCAGCCCCACCTTCGGGGAGCTGTTTTTT.